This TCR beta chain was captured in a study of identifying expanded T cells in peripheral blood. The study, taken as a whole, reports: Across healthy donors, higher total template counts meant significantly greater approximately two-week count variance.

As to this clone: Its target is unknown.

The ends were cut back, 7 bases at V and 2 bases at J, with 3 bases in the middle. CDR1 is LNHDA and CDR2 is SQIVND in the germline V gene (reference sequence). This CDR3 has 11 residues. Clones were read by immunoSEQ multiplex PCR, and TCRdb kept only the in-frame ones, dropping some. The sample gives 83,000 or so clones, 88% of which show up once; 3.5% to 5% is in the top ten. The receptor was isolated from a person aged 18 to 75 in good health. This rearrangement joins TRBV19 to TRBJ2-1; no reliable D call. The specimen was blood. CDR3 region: CASNTYNEQFF. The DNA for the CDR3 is TGTGCCAGTAATACCTACAATGAGCAGTTCTTC.